This TCR beta chain originates from a study of metastatic and nonmetastatic thyroid tumors (dated by TCRdb to the early 2020s). Regarding the research as a whole: Repertoires from peripheral blood and from tumor or nodule tissue samples of malignant and benign thyroid patients were compared. General conclusions and limits of the study: TCR beta diversity was reported as significantly higher in malignant tumors than in benign nodules, in both blood and tumor samples.

In its sample, this clone was seen many times. There is no known antigen for this receptor. Base qualities are not at hand, and no much larger clone is one base apart. None of the patients had been given any treatment before thyroid surgery. The study retrospectively analysed patient clinical samples collected from the early 2010s to the late 2010s using T-cell receptor beta sequencing. V gives up 10 bases and J gives up 0 bases, and the segment between their germline ends measures 12 bases. The germline V gene provides CDR1 MNHNS and CDR2 SASEGT. The CDR3, from cysteine to phenylalanine, totals 13 residues. Only CDR3 DNA is held: 39 bases, read in frame from base 1. The library was produced with PCR. TCRdb records Illumina HiSeq 4000 as the sequencer. The TCR beta-chain CDR3 region of each patient was profiled by high-throughput sequencing. As for how the authors treated the data: The researchers built a classifier to tell apart papillary thyroid cancer patients with distant metastasis, based on CDR3 differences among clinicopathological groups. To measure repertoire diversity the researchers used the Shannon index, while the Morisita-Horn index served to gauge how similar the tumor and blood repertoires were. TCRdb reprocessing: public reads trimmed at Q25 with fastp, clones called with MiXCR, in-frame beta chains kept. The V and J calls shown here were made by TCRdb, not taken from the authors' results. This sample has some 35,000 clones in its table, and around 28% of those were observed once. Jointly, the top ten make up under 13% of the sample.

Sequencing input: blood. This clonotype was obtained from a male donor with papillary thyroid cancer or a benign thyroid nodule (not recorded which). Some clones in this sample may be carry-over from other donors' samples. Rearrangement joined TRBV6-1 to TRBJ1-2, with the D gene not confidently named. The CDR3 amino acid sequence is: CAIGRPANYGYTF. The nucleotide sequence reads as follows: TGTGCCATCGGACGGCCAGCTAACTATGGCTACACCTTC.